This T cell receptor (beta chain) was captured in a study of naive and memory T cell subsets. An equimolar mix of two oligonucleotides served as the beta constant-region primer for TRBC1 and TRBC2. TCRdb reprocessed the UMI-ligation and nested PCR reads with MiXCR, giving one entry per CDR3 protein. The table includes 130,000 to 150,000 distinct CDR3 sequences, about a sixth detected once. CDR1 and CDR2 (germline): DFQATT, SNEGSKA (reference sequence). The V end lost 1 base, the J end lost 0 bases, and 9 bases lay between the germline ends. The CDR3 loop spans 15 amino acids. Whole-study results and caveats: Clonotypes are single alpha or beta chains, not paired receptors. TCR counts from RNA may reflect activation-linked expression changes. No ground truth validated the naive and memory repertoire findings.

On this clonotype: What it recognizes is unknown.

The sample comprised naive CD4+ T cells from blood. The TCR originated in a human donor in good health. The rearrangement links TRBV20-1 to TRBJ2-2; D gene unclear. The CDR3, as DNA: TGCAGTGCTAGAGGGCTAGTCGCGAACACCGGGGAGCTGTTTTTT. It translates to CSARGLVANTGELFF.